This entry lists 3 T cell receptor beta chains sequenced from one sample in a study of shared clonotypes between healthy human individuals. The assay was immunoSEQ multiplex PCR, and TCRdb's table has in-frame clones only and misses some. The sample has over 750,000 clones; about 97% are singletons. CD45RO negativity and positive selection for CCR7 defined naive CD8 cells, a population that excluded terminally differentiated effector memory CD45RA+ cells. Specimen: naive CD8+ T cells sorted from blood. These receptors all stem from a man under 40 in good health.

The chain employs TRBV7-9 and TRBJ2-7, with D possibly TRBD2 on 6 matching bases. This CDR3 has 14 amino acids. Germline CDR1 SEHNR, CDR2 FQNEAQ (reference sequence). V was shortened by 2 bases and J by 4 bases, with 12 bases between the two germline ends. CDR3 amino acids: CASSLTGDRYEQYF. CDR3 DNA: TGTGCCAGCAGCTTAACGGGAGATCGGTACGAGCAGTACTTC.

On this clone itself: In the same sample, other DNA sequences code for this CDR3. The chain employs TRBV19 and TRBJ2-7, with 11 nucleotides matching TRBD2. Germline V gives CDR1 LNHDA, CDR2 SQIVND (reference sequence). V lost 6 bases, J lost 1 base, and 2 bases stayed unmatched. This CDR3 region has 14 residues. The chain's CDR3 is CASSLAGGSYEQYF. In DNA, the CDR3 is TGTGCCAGTAGCCTAGCGGGAGGTTCCTACGAGCAGTACTTC. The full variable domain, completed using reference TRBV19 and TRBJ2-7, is DGGITQSPKYLFRKEGQNVTLSCEQNLNHDAMYWYRQDPGQGLRLIYYSQIVNDFQKGDIAEGYSVSREKKESFPLTVTSAQKNPTAFYLCASSLAGGSYEQYFGPGTRLTVT.

The CDR3 DNA reads TGTGCCAGTAGTATTATAACCAGGCTGAGTACGGATACGCAGTATTTT. It translates to CASSIITRLSTDTQYF. The V gene is TRBV19, the J gene TRBJ2-3; D gene ambiguous. With 3 bases removed from V and 6 bases from J, the gap between germline ends came to 19 bases. Germline V gene lookup returns CDR1 LNHDA and CDR2 SQIVND (reference sequence). This CDR3 spans 16 amino acids.